This TCR beta chain was sequenced for a study of T-cell reconstitution after alpha-beta-depleted transplantation in children. Points from the study as a whole: After one year, T-cell counts and TCRbeta diversity mostly came from new T cells. Day-60 TCRbeta diversity that was high in some patients was derived from surviving recipient T cells and thymic progenitors. Several hundred expanded graft clones reportedly supplied alpha-beta T cells about two months after transplant.

The TCRbeta library incorporated unique molecular identifiers. TCRdb re-called the PCR reads through MiXCR, storing one row per CDR3 protein. In the table there are hundreds of thousands of distinct CDR3 sequences, under 25% of which are singletons. This clonotype appeared a few times. Its antigen is not known. The CDR3 runs to 12 residues. Germline values: CDR1 DFQATT, CDR2 SNEGSKA (reference sequence). Trimming cost V 6 bases and J 4 bases, with 13 bases left between them. The source is a boy less than two years old who had a stem cell transplant for acute myeloid leukemia, so the T cells may come from the graft donor. Sequencing was performed on PBMCs, mostly from graft donor cells, taken 360 days after TCRalphabeta/CD19-depleted stem cell transplant. The V call is TRBV20-1, the J call TRBJ2-7; D may be TRBD1 or TRBD2 (5 bases each). The CDR3 DNA sequence: TGCAGTGCCCCCGACGGGGCTTACGAGCAGTACTTC. It is translated as CSAPDGAYEQYF.